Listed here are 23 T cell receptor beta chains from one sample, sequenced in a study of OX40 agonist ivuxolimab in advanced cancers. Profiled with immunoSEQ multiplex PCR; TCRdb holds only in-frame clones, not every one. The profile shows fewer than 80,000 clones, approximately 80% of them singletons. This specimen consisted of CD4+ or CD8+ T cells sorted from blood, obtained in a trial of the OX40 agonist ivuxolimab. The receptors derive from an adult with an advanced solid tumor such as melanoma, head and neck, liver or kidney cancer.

The CDR3: CASSQDQRRETQYF. In DNA form, the CDR3 reads TGTGCCAGCAGCCAAGATCAGAGGAGAGAGACCCAGTACTTC. J is TRBJ2-5 and V is TRBV4-2; D not resolved. V lost 0 bases, J lost 4 bases, and 9 bases lay in between. This CDR3 spans 14 amino acids. Germline values: CDR1 LGHNA, CDR2 YNFKEQ.

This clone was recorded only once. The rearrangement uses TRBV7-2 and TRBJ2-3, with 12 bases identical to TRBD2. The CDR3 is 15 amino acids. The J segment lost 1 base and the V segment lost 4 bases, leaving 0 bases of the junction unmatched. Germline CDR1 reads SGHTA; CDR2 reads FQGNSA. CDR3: CASSWTSGGTDTQYF. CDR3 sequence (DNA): TGTGCCAGCAGCTGGACTAGCGGGGGCACAGATACGCAGTATTTT.

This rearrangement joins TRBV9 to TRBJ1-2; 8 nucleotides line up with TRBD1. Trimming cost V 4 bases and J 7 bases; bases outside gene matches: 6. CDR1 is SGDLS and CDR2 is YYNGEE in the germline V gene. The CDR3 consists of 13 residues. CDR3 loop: CASSRDRGAGYTF. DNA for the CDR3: TGTGCCAGCAGCCGAGACAGGGGTGCTGGCTACACCTTC.

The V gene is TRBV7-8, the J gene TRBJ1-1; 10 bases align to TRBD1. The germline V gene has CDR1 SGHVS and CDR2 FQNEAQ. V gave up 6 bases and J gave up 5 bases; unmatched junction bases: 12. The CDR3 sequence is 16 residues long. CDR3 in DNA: TGTGCCAGCAGACGGGGACAGGGGCTTCAGGGGACTGAAGCTTTCTTT. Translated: CASRRGQGLQGTEAFF.

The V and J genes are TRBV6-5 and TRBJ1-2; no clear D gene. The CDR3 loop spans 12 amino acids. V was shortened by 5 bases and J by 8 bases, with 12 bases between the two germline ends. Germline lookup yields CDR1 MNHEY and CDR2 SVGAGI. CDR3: CASSPDQYGYTF. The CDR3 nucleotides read TGTGCCAGCAGTCCCGACCAGTACGGCTACACCTTC.

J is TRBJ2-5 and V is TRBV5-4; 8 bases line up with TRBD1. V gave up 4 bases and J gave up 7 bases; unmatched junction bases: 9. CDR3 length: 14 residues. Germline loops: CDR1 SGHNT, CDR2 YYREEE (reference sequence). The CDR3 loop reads CASSRGQVDGTQYF. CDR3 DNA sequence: TGTGCCAGCAGCCGGGGACAGGTTGATGGGACCCAGTACTTC. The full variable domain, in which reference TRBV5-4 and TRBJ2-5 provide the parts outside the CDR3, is ETGVTQSPTHLIKTRGQQVTLRCSSQSGHNTVSWYQQALGQGPQFIFQYYREEENGRGNFPPRFSGLQFPNYSSELNVNALELDDSALYLCASSRGQVDGTQYFGPGTRLLVL.

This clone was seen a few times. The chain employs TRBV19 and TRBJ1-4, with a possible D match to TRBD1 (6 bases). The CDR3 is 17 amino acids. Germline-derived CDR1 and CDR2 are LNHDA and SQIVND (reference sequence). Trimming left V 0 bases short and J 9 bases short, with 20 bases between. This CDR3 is CASSIDHQWGAKKKLFF. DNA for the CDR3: TGTGCCAGTAGTATAGATCATCAATGGGGGGCAAAGAAAAAACTGTTTTTT.

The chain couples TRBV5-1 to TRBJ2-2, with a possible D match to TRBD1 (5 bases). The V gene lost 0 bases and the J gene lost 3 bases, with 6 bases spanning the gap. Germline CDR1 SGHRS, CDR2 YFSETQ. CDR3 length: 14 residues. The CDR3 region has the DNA TGCGCCAGCAGCTTGGGGGGCGACACCGGGGAGCTGTTTTTT. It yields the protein CASSLGGDTGELFF.

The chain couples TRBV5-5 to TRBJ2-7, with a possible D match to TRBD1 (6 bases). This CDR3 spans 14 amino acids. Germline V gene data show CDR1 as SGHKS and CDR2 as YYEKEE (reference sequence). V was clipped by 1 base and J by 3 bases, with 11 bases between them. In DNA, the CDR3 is TGTGCCAGCAGCTTGTTTTCGGACAGCTACGAGCAGTACTTC. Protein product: CASSLFSDSYEQYF. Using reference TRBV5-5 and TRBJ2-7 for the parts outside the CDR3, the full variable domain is DAGVTQSPTHLIKTRGQQVTLRCSPISGHKSVSWYQQVLGQGPQFIFQYYEKEERGRGNFPDRFSARQFPNYSSELNVNALLLGDSALYLCASSLFSDSYEQYFGPGTRLTVT.

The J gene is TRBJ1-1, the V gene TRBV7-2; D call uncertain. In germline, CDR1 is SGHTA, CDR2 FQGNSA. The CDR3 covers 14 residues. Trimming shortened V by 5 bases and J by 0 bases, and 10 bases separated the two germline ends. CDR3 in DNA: TGTGCCAGCAGCCGCGGTGGGGTGAACACTGAAGCTTTCTTT. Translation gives CASSRGGVNTEAFF.

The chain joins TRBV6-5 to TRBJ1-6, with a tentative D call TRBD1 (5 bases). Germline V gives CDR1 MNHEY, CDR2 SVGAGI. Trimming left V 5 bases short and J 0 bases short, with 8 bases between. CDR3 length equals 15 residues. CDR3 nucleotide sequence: TGTGCCAGCAGTGCGCAGGGCTCCTATAATTCACCCCTCCACTTT. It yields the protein CASSAQGSYNSPLHF.

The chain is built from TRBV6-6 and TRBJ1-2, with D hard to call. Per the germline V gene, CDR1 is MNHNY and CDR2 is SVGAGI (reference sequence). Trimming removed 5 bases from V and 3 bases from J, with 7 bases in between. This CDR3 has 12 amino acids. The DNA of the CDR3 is TGTGCCAGCAGTCAACGGGACTATGGCTACACCTTC. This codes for CASSQRDYGYTF.

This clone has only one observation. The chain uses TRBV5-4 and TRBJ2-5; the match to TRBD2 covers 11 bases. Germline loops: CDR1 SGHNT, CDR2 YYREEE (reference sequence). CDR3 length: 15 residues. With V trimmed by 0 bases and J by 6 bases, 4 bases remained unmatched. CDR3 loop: CASSLVASGGQTQYF. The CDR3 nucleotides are TGTGCCAGCAGCTTGGTGGCTAGCGGGGGGCAGACCCAGTACTTC.

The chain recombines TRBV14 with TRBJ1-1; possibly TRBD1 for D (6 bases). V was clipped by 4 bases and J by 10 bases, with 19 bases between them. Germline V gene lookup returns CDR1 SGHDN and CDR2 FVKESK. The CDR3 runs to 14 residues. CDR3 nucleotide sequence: TGTGCCAGCAGCCGGGGGCCAGAACCTCTGGGAGCTTTCTTT. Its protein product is CASSRGPEPLGAFF.

CDR3 in DNA: TGTGCCAGCAGTTTTCCCCCGGGACAGGGGGCAGGTGGCTACACCTTC. Protein product: CASSFPPGQGAGGYTF. The rearrangement links TRBV6-5 to TRBJ1-2, with 12 nucleotides matching TRBD1. V was pared by 4 bases and J by 7 bases, with 10 bases of the junction left unmatched. Germline V gene lookup returns CDR1 MNHEY and CDR2 SVGAGI. The CDR3 has 16 residues.

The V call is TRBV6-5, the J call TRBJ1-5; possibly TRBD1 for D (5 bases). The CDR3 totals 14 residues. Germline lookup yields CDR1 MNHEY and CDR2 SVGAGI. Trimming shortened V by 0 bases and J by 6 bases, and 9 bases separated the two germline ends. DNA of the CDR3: TGTGCCAGCAGTTACTCGGGGGGACTTCAGCCCCAGCATTTT. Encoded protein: CASSYSGGLQPQHF.

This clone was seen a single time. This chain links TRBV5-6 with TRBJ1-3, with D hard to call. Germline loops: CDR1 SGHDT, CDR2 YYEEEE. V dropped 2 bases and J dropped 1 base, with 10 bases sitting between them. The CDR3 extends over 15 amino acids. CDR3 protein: CASSFKGRSGNTIYF. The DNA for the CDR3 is TGTGCCAGCAGCTTTAAAGGACGATCTGGAAACACCATATATTTT.

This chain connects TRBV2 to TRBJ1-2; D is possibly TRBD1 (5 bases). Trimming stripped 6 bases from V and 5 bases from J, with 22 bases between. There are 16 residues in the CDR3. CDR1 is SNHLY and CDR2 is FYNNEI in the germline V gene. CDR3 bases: TGTGCCAGCAGCTCTGACCGACGAGGGGACGAATATGGCTACACCTTC. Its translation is CASSSDRRGDEYGYTF. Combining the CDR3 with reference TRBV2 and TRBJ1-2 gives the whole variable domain EPEVTQTPSHQVTQMGQEVILRCVPISNHLYFYWYRQILGQKVEFLVSFYNNEISEKSEIFDDQFSVERPDGSNFTLKIRSTKLEDSAMYFCASSSDRRGDEYGYTFGSGTRLTVV.

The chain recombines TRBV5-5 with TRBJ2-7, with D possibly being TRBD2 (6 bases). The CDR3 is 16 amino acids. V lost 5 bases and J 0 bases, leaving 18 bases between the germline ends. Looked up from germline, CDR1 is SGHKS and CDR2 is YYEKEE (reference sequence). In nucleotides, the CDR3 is TGTGCCAGCAGTTCCTTTGGGGGGTATAGCTCCTACGAGCAGTACTTC. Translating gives CASSSFGGYSSYEQYF. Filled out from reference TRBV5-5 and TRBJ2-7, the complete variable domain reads DAGVTQSPTHLIKTRGQQVTLRCSPISGHKSVSWYQQVLGQGPQFIFQYYEKEERGRGNFPDRFSARQFPNYSSELNVNALLLGDSALYLCASSSFGGYSSYEQYFGPGTRLTVT.

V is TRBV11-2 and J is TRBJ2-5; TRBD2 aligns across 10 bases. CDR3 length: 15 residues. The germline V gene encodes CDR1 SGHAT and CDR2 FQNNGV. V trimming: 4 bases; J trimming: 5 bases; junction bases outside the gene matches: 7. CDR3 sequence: CASSSGNSGGETQYF. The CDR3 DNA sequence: TGTGCCAGCAGCTCGGGAAATAGCGGGGGGGAGACCCAGTACTTC.

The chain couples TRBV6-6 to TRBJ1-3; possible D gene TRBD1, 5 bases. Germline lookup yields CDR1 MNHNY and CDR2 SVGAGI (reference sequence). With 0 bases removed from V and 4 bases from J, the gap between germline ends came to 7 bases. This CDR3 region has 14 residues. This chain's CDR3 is CASSYSDKGNTIYF. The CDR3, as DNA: TGTGCCAGCAGTTACTCGGACAAAGGAAACACCATATATTTT.

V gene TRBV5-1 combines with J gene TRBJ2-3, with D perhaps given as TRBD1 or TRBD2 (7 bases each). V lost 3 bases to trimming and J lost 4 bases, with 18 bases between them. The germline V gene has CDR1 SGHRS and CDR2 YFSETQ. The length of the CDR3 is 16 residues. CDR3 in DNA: TGCGCCAGCAGCTCCGGGGGGACAGCTAGGGCAGATACGCAGTATTTT. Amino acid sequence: CASSSGGTARADTQYF.

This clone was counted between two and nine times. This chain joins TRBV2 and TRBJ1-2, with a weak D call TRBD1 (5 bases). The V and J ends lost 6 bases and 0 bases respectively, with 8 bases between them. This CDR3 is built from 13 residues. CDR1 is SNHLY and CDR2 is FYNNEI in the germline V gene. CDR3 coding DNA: TGTGCCAGCAGCCGGGACTCTAACTATGGCTACACCTTC. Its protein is CASSRDSNYGYTF. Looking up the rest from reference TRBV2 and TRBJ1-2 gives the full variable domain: EPEVTQTPSHQVTQMGQEVILRCVPISNHLYFYWYRQILGQKVEFLVSFYNNEISEKSEIFDDQFSVERPDGSNFTLKIRSTKLEDSAMYFCASSRDSNYGYTFGSGTRLTVV.